This TCR beta chain emerged from a study of T cell responses to AZD1222 COVID-19 vaccine. Study-wide points: None of the repertoires were sampled until the peak T cell response had passed. Only 5 or 6 people who got AZD1222 tested seropositive at baseline. Vaccine-associated CD4 TCRs ranged over spike, dominating at 160-218 and 743-854.

Profiled with immunoSEQ multiplex PCR; TCRdb holds only in-frame clones, not every one. Among tens of thousands of clones listed, around 81% were seen once. From germline, CDR1 is MNHNY and CDR2 SVGAGI (reference sequence). V was clipped by 8 bases and J by 5 bases, with 6 bases between them. The length of the CDR3 is 10 residues. This clone was seen a few times. What it recognizes is unknown. This receptor was identified in an adult who received the AZD1222 COVID-19 vaccine. The chain uses TRBV6-6 and TRBJ2-5; D not resolved. Sequenced material: peripheral blood, taken 28 days after the second AZD1222 dose. The CDR3: CASEEETQYF. CDR3 DNA: TGTGCCAGCGAGGAGGAGACCCAGTACTTC.